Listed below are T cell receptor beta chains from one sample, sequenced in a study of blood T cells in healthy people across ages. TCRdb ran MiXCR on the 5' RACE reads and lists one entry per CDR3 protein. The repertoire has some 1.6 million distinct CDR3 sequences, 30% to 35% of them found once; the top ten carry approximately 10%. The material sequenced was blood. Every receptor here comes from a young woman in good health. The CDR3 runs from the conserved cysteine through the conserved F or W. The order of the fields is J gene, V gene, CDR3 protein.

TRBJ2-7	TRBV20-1	CSASTQGAYEQYF
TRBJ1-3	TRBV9	CASSVGGSGNTTYF
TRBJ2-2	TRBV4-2	CASSQDRRPGELFF
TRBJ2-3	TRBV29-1	CSVEVPVGNTDTQYF
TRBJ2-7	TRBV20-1	CSATGTSGKLNYYEQYF
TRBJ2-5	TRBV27	CASSSYDGQETQYF
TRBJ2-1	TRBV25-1	CASSGPGRSRYNEQFF
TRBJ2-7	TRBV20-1	CSAWRGAKGEQYF
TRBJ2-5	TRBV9	CASSGNLAGGRRETQYF
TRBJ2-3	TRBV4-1	CANSPPAGEETDTQYF
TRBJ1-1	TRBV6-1	CASSEFRAGPNTEAFF
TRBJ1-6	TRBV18	CASSPSADNSPLHF
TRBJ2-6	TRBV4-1	CASSQEGPGANVLTF
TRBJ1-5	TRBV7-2	CASSYSQGARQPQHF
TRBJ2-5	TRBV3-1	CASRGTGQQETQYF
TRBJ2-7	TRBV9	CASSRPGQDEQYF
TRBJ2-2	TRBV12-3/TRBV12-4	CASEGAGELFF
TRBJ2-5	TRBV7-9	CASSFVYPGETQYF
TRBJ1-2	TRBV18	CASSPELRPLYGYTF
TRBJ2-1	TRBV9	CASSVEASGVRQFF
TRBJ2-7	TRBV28	CAGLGRDYEQYF
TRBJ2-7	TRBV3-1	CASRSDTNYEQYF
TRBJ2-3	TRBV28	CASSWEWTSSPDTQYF
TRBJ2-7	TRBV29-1	CSVGSNLRGLSVQYF
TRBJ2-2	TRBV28	CASNRAGGTGELFF
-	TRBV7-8	CASRPDGYGEQYF
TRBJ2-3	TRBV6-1	CASSEGSGVRGTDTQYF
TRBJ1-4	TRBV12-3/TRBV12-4	CASSSPGTDNYEKLFF
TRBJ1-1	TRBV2	CASRLLQGSHTEAFF
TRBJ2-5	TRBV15	CATSRGGGPQETQYF
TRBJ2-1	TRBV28	CASSLAGNNERFF
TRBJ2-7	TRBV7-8	CASSELGNSYEQYF
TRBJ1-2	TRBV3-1	CASSRGQAANYGYTF
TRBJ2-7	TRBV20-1	CSARDNSGHLAYEQYF
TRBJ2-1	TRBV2	CAGELGHEQCF
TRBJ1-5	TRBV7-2	CASSPQGVAQPQHF
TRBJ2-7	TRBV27	CASSKDRDRFEEQYF
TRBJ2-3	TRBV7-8	CASSSWTSGGPYRTDTQYF
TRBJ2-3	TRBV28	CASSPIISSTDTQYF
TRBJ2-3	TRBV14	CASAAARAPSTDTQYF
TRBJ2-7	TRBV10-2	CASKEIRGEQYF
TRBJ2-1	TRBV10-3	CAISGSRGQLYNEQFF
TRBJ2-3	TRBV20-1	CSARGTSGRTDTQYF
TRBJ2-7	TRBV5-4	CASRPAGGTNYEQYF
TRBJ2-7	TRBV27	CASSASSGTVTYEQYF
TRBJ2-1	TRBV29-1	CSSSYGLAGYNEQFF
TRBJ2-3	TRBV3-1	CASRKGGFSTDTQYF
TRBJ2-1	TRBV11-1	CASSPPAFGEQFF
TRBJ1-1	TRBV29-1	CSVEDGFQLNTEAFF
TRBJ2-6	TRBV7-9	CASSYRGQGDSGANVLTF
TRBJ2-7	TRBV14	CASSLWDRGVYEQYF
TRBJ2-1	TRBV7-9	CASSLSRLAGGYNEQFF
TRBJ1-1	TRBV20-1	CSARDRGPMNTEAFF
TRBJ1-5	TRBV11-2	CASSPRPRHYWDQPQHF
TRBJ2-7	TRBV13	CAGSQGQGHEQYF
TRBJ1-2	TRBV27	CASSLSRVDYGYTF
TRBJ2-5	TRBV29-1	CSVEQRETQYF